One and the same sample provided the 24 T cell receptor beta chains below, sequenced in a study of blood T cell repertoires in COVID-19. Sequencing was performed with immunoSEQ multiplex PCR; in TCRdb, only in-frame clones are kept and a portion is missing. The repertoire includes approximately 250,000 clones, about 89% of them detected once, and 3.5% to 5% sits in the top ten. Sequencing used PBMCs or T cells enriched from blood (not recorded which). The receptors come from a woman in her twenties or thirties who had recovered from COVID-19.

The chain recombines TRBV28 with TRBJ2-6, with TRBD2 matching over 7 bases. This CDR3 region has 18 residues. Germline trimming cut 5 bases from V and 2 bases from J; bases unmatched to any gene: 12. Per the germline V gene, CDR1 is MDHEN and CDR2 is SYDVKM. CDR3: CASSRTSAVFPGANVLTF. DNA of the CDR3: TGTGCCAGCAGTCGTACTAGCGCTGTTTTTCCTGGGGCCAACGTCCTGACTTTC.

The V gene is TRBV14, the J gene TRBJ1-4, with no clear D. Per germline, CDR1 SGHDN and CDR2 FVKESK. The CDR3 runs to 13 residues. Trimming took 8 bases from V and 7 from J, leaving 14 bases between them. The CDR3 spells CASGWGGGEKLFF. Here the CDR3 DNA reads TGTGCCAGCGGCTGGGGAGGCGGTGAAAAACTGTTTTTT.

This chain joins TRBV7-2 and TRBJ2-2; possible D gene TRBD2, 6 bases. There are 14 residues in the CDR3. The V gene lost 4 bases and the J gene lost 8 bases, with 14 bases spanning the gap. Per germline, CDR1 SGHTA and CDR2 FQGNSA. The CDR3 DNA reads as TGTGCCAGCAGCTCCACCCGGGACTCAGGGGAGCTGTTTTTT. Its translation is CASSSTRDSGELFF.

V is TRBV5-4 and J is TRBJ1-2, with D maybe TRBD1 (5 bases). The germline gives CDR1 SGHNT, CDR2 YYREEE (reference sequence). This CDR3 comprises 14 residues. V lost 0 bases and J 6 bases, leaving 12 bases between the germline ends. The CDR3 coding sequence is TGTGCCAGCAGCTTGGATGCAGGGCTCGATGGCTACACCTTC. It specifies CASSLDAGLDGYTF.

This clone appeared a single time. The chain carries TRBV7-9 and TRBJ1-4; weak D call: TRBD1 (6 bases). The V gene lost 6 bases and the J gene lost 5 bases, with 13 bases spanning the gap. This CDR3 is built from 14 residues. CDR1 and CDR2 (germline): SEHNR, FQNEAQ (reference sequence). The CDR3 region has the DNA TGTGCCAGCAGGACTAATCAGGGGAATGAAAAACTGTTTTTT. Translation gives CASRTNQGNEKLFF.

This CDR3 is CASSGAGGEKLFF. The CDR3 DNA sequence: TGTGCCAGCAGCGGCGCGGGCGGCGAAAAACTGTTTTTT. The gene calls are TRBV5-5 and TRBJ1-4; D unclear. The CDR3 extends over 13 amino acids. The V gene's germline CDR1 is SGHKS and CDR2 YYEKEE (reference sequence). V was clipped by 4 bases and J by 8 bases, with 12 bases between them.

This clone was counted once. The rearrangement joins TRBV3-1 (or the pseudogene TRBV3-2) to TRBJ2-2, with a tentative D call TRBD2 (6 bases). V was clipped by 7 bases and J by 7 bases, with 28 bases between them. The length of the CDR3 is 18 residues. Germline V gene data show CDR1 as LGHDT and CDR2 as YNNKEL (reference sequence). The CDR3: CASTHAGSGSYLIGELFF. CDR3 DNA: TGTGCCAGCACCCACGCAGGGTCCGGGAGTTACCTTATCGGGGAGCTGTTTTTT.

This clone was detected a few times. The chain carries TRBV27 and TRBJ1-5; 10 bases are a match to TRBD1. This CDR3 contains 15 residues. V lost 4 bases and J lost 7; bases outside the gene matches: 7. Germline V gives CDR1 MNHEY, CDR2 SMNVEV (reference sequence). CDR3 region: CASSSRDRGPQPQHF. The CDR3 nucleotides are TGTGCCAGCAGTTCACGGGACAGGGGCCCCCAGCCCCAGCATTTT.

The chain carries TRBV24-1 and TRBJ2-3, with a tentative D call TRBD1 (5 bases). Germline CDR1 and CDR2: KGHDR and SFDVKD. The CDR3 runs 14 residues. Trimming stripped 4 bases from V and 3 bases from J, with 10 bases between. The CDR3 DNA reads TGTGCCACCAGTGACCCGAAGGGGACAGATACGCAGTATTTT. Its protein is CATSDPKGTDTQYF.

This clone was observed once. This rearrangement joins TRBV3-1 (or the pseudogene TRBV3-2) to TRBJ1-5; TRBD1 aligns across 7 bases. Per germline, CDR1 LGHDT and CDR2 YNNKEL (reference sequence). There are 16 residues in the CDR3. The junction had 7 bases not matched to a gene; V was cut back by 1 base and J by 4 bases. In nucleotides, the CDR3 is TGTGCCAGCAGCCAAGGGACAGGCACACCTAATCAGCCCCAGCATTTT. It specifies CASSQGTGTPNQPQHF.

V is TRBV28 and J is TRBJ1-2; no reliable D call. The CDR3 extends over 14 amino acids. The V and J ends lost 4 bases and 1 base respectively, with 10 bases between them. CDR1 is MDHEN, CDR2 SYDVKM, per germline. The CDR3 DNA follows: TGTGCCAGCAGTTCCTACCCCGGTAACTATGGCTACACCTTC. Amino acid sequence: CASSSYPGNYGYTF.

J is TRBJ2-1 and V is TRBV5-4, with 7 bases aligning to TRBD2. This CDR3 is built from 15 residues. The germline V gene has CDR1 SGHNT and CDR2 YYREEE (reference sequence). V was clipped by 4 bases and J by 4 bases; unmatched bases: 8. The CDR3 coding sequence is TGTGCCAGCAGCCCGGAGTCTAGCGGTTACAATGAGCAGTTCTTC. This gives the protein CASSPESSGYNEQFF.

The gene calls are TRBV6-1 and TRBJ1-1; 8 positions match TRBD1. The CDR3 length is 17 residues. CDR1 and CDR2 from the germline V gene are MNHNS and SASEGT. Trimming took 1 base from V and 0 from J; bases not matched to a gene: 7. This chain's CDR3 is CASSEVTGGWMNTEAFF. Written as DNA, the CDR3 is TGTGCCAGCAGTGAAGTAACAGGGGGGTGGATGAACACTGAAGCTTTCTTT.

The rearrangement links TRBV30 to TRBJ1-5; maybe TRBD1 (5 bases). Per the germline V gene, CDR1 is GTSNPN and CDR2 is SVGIG (reference sequence). The V gene lost 2 bases and the J gene lost 9 bases, with 17 bases spanning the gap. The CDR3 covers 14 residues. CDR3 nucleotides: TGTGCCTGGAGTACCGGGGGGATGGTGGGGCCCCAGCATTTT. Translating gives CAWSTGGMVGPQHF.

The chain links TRBV25-1 to TRBJ1-2, with D perhaps matching TRBD1 (5 bases). Germline-derived CDR1 and CDR2 are MGHDK and SYGVNS. Trimming shortened V by 1 base and J by 8 bases, and 14 bases separated the two germline ends. The CDR3 totals 14 residues. CDR3: CASSEWGRAEGYTF. CDR3 DNA sequence: TGTGCCAGCAGTGAATGGGGCAGGGCGGAAGGCTACACCTTC.

The chain joins TRBV9 to TRBJ2-3; 10 positions agree with TRBD2. CDR3 length equals 16 residues. Germline V gene sequence: CDR1 SGDLS, CDR2 YYNGEE. After removal of 1 base from V and 6 bases from J, the junction contained 8 bases not matched to a gene. CDR3 sequence (DNA): TGTGCCAGCAGCGTATCCGGCCTAGCGGGAGTTGATACGCAGTATTTT. Its protein product is CASSVSGLAGVDTQYF.

The chain uses TRBV7-8 and TRBJ2-5; 12 bases fit TRBD2. CDR1 and CDR2 from the germline V gene are SGHVS and FQNEAQ. There are 16 residues in the CDR3. The J segment lost 1 base and the V segment lost 5 bases, leaving 5 bases of the junction unmatched. CDR3 sequence: CASSLSSGRAQETQYF. CDR3 DNA sequence: TGTGCCAGCAGCCTCTCTAGCGGGAGGGCCCAAGAGACCCAGTACTTC.

The gene calls are TRBV9 and TRBJ1-5; 7 bases are a match to TRBD1. CDR1 and CDR2 from the germline V gene are SGDLS and YYNGEE. The V gene end was trimmed by 3 bases and the J gene end by 5 bases; junction bases not matched to a gene: 8. The CDR3 is 15 amino acids. The CDR3, as DNA: TGTGCCAGCAGCGATCGGGGACAGTTCGATCAGCCCCAGCATTTT. This translates into CASSDRGQFDQPQHF.

This rearrangement joins TRBV5-4 to TRBJ2-7, with TRBD1 identical over 7 bases. CDR1 SGHNT and CDR2 YYREEE come from the germline V gene (reference sequence). The ends lost 4 bases at V and 3 bases at J; junction bases unmatched: 7. This CDR3 comprises 14 residues. In DNA, the CDR3 is TGTGCCAGCAGCGTAGGGGGCGCGGACTACGAGCAGTACTTC. Translating it yields CASSVGGADYEQYF.

The chain is built from TRBV6-5 and TRBJ1-1, with TRBD1 matching 7 bases. CDR3 length: 15 residues. From germline, CDR1 is MNHEY and CDR2 SVGAGI. V dropped 2 bases and J dropped 5; count of bases not matched to a gene: 8. DNA for the CDR3: TGTGCCAGCAGTTACGGGGTCAGGGGGGAGACTGAAGCTTTCTTT. It is translated as CASSYGVRGETEAFF.

The CDR3 sequence is CASSKGRYTEAFF. CDR3 nucleotide sequence: TGTGCCAGTAGTAAGGGGCGGTACACTGAAGCTTTCTTT. V and J are TRBV19 and TRBJ1-1, with D possibly being TRBD1 (5 bases). V was clipped by 4 bases and J by 3 bases, with 9 bases between them. CDR3 length equals 13 residues. Germline values: CDR1 LNHDA, CDR2 SQIVND (reference sequence). Full variable domain (rest looked up from reference TRBV19 and TRBJ1-1): DGGITQSPKYLFRKEGQNVTLSCEQNLNHDAMYWYRQDPGQGLRLIYYSQIVNDFQKGDIAEGYSVSREKKESFPLTVTSAQKNPTAFYLCASSKGRYTEAFFGQGTRLTVV.

The V gene is TRBV7-2, the J gene TRBJ1-4; no clear D gene. CDR1 is SGHTA, CDR2 FQGNSA, per germline. This CDR3 has 13 residues. Trimming removed 4 bases from V and 14 bases from J, with 17 bases in between. This chain's CDR3 is CASSSSSSGKLFF. Written as DNA, the CDR3 is TGTGCCAGCAGCTCCTCCTCTTCCGGGAAGCTGTTTTTT.

This clone has just a few counts. The chain employs TRBV28 and TRBJ1-2; TRBD1 matches at 7 bases. V trimming: 3 bases; J trimming: 6 bases; junction bases outside the gene matches: 1. This CDR3 spans 12 amino acids. CDR1 and CDR2 from the germline V gene are MDHEN and SYDVKM. The CDR3 sequence: CASSLTGHGYTF. CDR3 coding DNA: TGTGCCAGCAGTTTGACAGGGCATGGCTACACCTTC.

This clone was counted between two and nine times. J is TRBJ2-7 and V is TRBV7-2; 14 bases match TRBD2. The CDR3 length is 17 residues. Germline V gene sequence: CDR1 SGHTA, CDR2 FQGNSA. V was clipped by 2 bases and J by 7 bases; unmatched bases: 10. In DNA form, the CDR3 reads TGTGCCAGCAGCTTAACACCCGGGACTAGCGGGAGTAAGGAGCAGTACTTC. This gives the protein CASSLTPGTSGSKEQYF.